The present entry profiles one T cell receptor (beta chain) with its context. Its antigen is not known. The study ran its PCR with 60 Vbeta and 13 Jbeta primers. The assay was immunoSEQ multiplex PCR, and TCRdb's table has in-frame clones only and misses some. The listing contains fewer than 100,000 clones. This specimen belongs to a study of cytomegalovirus exposure and HLA in healthy donors. On the study more broadly: Samples from HLA-typed donors yielded approximately 88 million unique TCRs in an early data release.

Germline CDR1 reads SGHDT; CDR2 reads YYEEEE. The CDR3 is made up of 15 amino acids. Deletions cut 3 bases from V and 2 bases from J, with 14 bases between. Notes on the study in general: The CMV antigen specificity of a few CMV-associated chains was confirmed through in vitro analysis. In a later analysis, V- and J-gene trimming of beta chains associated with a DCLRE1C missense variant, replicated independently.

This chain joins TRBV5-6 and TRBJ1-2; no firm D call. The sequenced sample consisted of PBMCs. The TCR originated in a man in his fifties in good health and CMV-seronegative. In DNA form, the CDR3 reads TGTGCCAGCAGCTCTTTTGGACTCGCGAACTATGGCTACACCTTC. Translated: CASSSFGLANYGYTF.